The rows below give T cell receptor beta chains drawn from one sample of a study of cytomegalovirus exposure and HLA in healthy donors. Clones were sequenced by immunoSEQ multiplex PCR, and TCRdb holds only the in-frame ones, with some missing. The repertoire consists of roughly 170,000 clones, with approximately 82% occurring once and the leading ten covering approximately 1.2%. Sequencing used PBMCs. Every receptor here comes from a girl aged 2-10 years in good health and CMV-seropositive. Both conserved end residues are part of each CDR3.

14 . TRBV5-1 CASSLDALGYEQYF
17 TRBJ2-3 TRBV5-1 CASSLEAGRISTDTQYF
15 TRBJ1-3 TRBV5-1 CASRPTPGSGNTIYF
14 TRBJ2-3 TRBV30 CAWKSGVRTDTQYF
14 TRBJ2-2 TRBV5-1 CASSGIQGIGELFF
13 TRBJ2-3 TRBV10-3 CAIASGGPEVPYF
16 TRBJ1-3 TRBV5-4 CASSPWEGSSGNTIYF
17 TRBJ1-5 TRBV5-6 CASSQTRDRGKDQPQHF
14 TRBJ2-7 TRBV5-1 CASSIGTGGYEQYF
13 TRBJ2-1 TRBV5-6 CASSKDKYNEQFF
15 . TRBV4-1 CASSPVGTSSYEQYF
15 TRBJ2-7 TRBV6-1 CATTPVIRGGHEPYF
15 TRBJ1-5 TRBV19 CASSIPRDSNQPQHF
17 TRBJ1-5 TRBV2 CASSEARPIRGNQPQHF
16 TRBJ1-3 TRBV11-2 CASSLLTGFSGNTIYF
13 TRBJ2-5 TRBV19 CASSIIQQETQYF
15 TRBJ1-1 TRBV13 CASSSRVGSATEAFF
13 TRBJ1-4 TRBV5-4 CASSLEGAGRLFF
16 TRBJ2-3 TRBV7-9 CASSLAGTSGTGTQYF
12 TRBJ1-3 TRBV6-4 CPISGSRNTIYF
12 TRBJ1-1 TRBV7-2 CASSLVQAKTFF
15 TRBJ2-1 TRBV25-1 CASSDPGGAYNEQFF
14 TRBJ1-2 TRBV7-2 CASSLALPLYGYTF
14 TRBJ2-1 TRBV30 CAWRVSAAHNEQFF
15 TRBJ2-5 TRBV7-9 CASSSGQGVGETQYF
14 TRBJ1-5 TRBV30 CAWSGTGNNQPQHF
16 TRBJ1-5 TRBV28 CASSTMTGLSIQPQHF
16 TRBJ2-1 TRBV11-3 CASSLIMTSSYNEQFF
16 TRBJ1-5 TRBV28 CASSPPQQVLNQPQHF
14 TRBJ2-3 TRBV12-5 CASGLQESTDTQYF
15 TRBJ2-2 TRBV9 CASSVVSGNTGELFF
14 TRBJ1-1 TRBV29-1 CSGYRVPMNTEAFF
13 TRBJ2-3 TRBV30 CAWSGGIADTQYF
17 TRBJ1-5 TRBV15 CATSRGDGQLSNQPQHF
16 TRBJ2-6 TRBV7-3 CASSLTGGSGANVLTF
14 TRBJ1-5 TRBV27 CASAWGGSNQPQHF
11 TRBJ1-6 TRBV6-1 CARGQDGRLHF
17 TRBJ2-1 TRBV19 CASSIENSGSLRSEQFF
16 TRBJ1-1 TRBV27 CASRLTGTGANTEAFF
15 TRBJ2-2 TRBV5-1 CASSLGTSNTGELFF
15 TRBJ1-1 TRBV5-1 CASSRPDSRETEAFF
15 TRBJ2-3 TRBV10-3 CAISESQLAVPTQYF
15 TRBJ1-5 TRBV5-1 CASSLGTGGRQPQHF
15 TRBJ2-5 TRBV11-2 CASSLPAGLQETQYF
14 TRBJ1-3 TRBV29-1 CSVDSGAQGSTIYF
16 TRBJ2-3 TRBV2 CASSARGGGRTDTQYF
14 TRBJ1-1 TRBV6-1 CASRATGLATEAFF
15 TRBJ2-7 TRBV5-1 CASSPLAGGAYEQYF